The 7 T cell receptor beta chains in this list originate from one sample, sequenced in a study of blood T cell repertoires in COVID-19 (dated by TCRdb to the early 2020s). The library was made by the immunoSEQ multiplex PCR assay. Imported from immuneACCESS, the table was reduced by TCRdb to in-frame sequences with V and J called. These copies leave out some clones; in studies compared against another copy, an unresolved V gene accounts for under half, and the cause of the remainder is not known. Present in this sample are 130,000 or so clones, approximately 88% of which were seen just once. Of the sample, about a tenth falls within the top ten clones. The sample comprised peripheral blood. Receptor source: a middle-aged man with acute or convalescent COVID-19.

CDR3 DNA sequence: TGTGCCAGCAGCCCCACCGGAAACATTCAGTACTTC. It specifies CASSPTGNIQYF. The rearrangement uses TRBV3-1 (or the pseudogene TRBV3-2) and TRBJ2-4; unclear D gene. This CDR3 has 12 amino acids. Germline CDR1 and CDR2: LGHDT and YNNKEL (reference sequence). The V gene lost 4 bases and the J gene lost 6 bases, with 7 bases spanning the gap.

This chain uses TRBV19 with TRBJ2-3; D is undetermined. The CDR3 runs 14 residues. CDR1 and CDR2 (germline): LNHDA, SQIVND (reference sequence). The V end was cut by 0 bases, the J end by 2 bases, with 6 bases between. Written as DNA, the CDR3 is TGTGCCAGTAGTATAGACAGGCCCACAGATACGCAGTATTTT. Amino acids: CASSIDRPTDTQYF. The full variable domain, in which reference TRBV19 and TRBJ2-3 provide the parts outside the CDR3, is DGGITQSPKYLFRKEGQNVTLSCEQNLNHDAMYWYRQDPGQGLRLIYYSQIVNDFQKGDIAEGYSVSREKKESFPLTVTSAQKNPTAFYLCASSIDRPTDTQYFGPGTRLTVL.

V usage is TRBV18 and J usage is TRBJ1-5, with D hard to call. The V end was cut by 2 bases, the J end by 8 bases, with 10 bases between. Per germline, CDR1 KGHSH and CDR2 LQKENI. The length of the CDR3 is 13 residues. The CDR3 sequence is CASSPGEWEPQHF. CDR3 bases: TGTGCCAGCTCACCAGGGGAGTGGGAGCCCCAGCATTTT.

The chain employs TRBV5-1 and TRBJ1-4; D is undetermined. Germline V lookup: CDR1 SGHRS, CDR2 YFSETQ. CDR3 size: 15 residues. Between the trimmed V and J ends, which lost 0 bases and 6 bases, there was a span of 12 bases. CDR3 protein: CASSLAEGGDEKLFF. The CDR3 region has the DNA TGCGCCAGCAGCTTGGCCGAGGGAGGCGATGAAAAACTGTTTTTT.

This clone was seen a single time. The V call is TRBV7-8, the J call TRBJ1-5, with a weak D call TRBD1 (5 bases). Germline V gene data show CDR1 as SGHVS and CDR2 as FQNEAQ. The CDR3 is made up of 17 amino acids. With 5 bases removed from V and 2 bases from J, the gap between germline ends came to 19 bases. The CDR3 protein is CASSIHGGWGGNQPQHF. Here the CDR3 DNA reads TGTGCCAGCAGCATTCATGGGGGGTGGGGAGGCAATCAGCCCCAGCATTTT.

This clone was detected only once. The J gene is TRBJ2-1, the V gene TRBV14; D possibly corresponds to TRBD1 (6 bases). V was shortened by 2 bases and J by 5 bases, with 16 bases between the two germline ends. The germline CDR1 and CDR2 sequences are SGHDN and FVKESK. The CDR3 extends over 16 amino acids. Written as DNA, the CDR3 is TGTGCCAGCAGCCAAATAGGAGCAGGGGTGGACAATGAGCAGTTCTTC. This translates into CASSQIGAGVDNEQFF.

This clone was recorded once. This CDR3 is CASSPRGGEAFF. CDR3 in DNA: TGTGCCAGCTCACCACGGGGGGGGGAAGCTTTCTTT. The chain links TRBV18 to TRBJ1-1; weak D call: TRBD1 (5 bases). The CDR3 consists of 12 residues. The germline gives CDR1 KGHSH, CDR2 LQKENI. The V gene lost 1 base and the J gene lost 8 bases, with 8 bases spanning the gap.